A selection of T cell receptor beta chains follows, all from one sample in a study of blood T cell repertoires in COVID-19. TCRdb keeps only in-frame clones here, not all; method: immunoSEQ multiplex PCR. Of over 110,000 clones in the sample, 80% to 90% were seen once. The sample taken for sequencing was peripheral blood. The receptors originated from a woman aged 50 to 60 with acute or convalescent COVID-19. Each CDR3 is given with its conserved first and last residue. The D gene is left open where the match is weak. Size is stated for part of the rows, as once, few or many counts, or as a class when the clone is expanded.

J	size	V	D	CDR3	DNA
TRBJ2-3	.	TRBV19	.	CASRDFSTDTQYF	TGTGCCAGTAGGGACTTTAGCACAGATACGCAGTATTTT
TRBJ1-5	.	TRBV6-5	.	CASRPGQTNQPQHF	TGTGCCAGCAGACCCGGACAGACGAATCAGCCCCAGCATTTT
TRBJ1-2	.	TRBV6-5	.	CASSYSGQGGAEGYTF	TGTGCCAGCAGTTACTCGGGCCAAGGGGGGGCGGAGGGCTACACCTTC
TRBJ1-1	few	TRBV15	.	CATSTRPGGAQNTEAFF	TGTGCCACCAGCACGCGCCCCGGGGGGGCCCAGAACACTGAAGCTTTCTTT
TRBJ2-3	.	TRBV5-1	TRBD2	CASSFSGDGADTQYF	TGCGCCAGCAGCTTTAGCGGGGACGGGGCAGATACGCAGTATTTT
TRBJ2-1	.	TRBV18	TRBD2	CASSPAGVDNEQFF	TGTGCCAGCTCACCAGCGGGAGTAGACAATGAGCAGTTCTTC
TRBJ1-1	.	TRBV11-3	.	CASSLAGASTEAFF	TGTGCCAGCAGCTTAGCAGGGGCCAGCACTGAAGCTTTCTTT
TRBJ2-5	.	TRBV24-1	.	CATSDRTDYQETQYF	TGTGCCACCAGTGATCGGACAGATTACCAAGAGACCCAGTACTTC
TRBJ1-1	.	TRBV11-2	TRBD1	CASSLGTGDNTEAFF	TGTGCCAGCAGCCTCGGGACAGGGGATAACACTGAAGCTTTCTTT
TRBJ1-1	.	TRBV19	.	CASSNRDIAFF	TGTGCCAGTAGTAACCGGGACATAGCTTTCTTT
TRBJ2-5	.	TRBV14	TRBD2	CASSLSGTSGRGETQYF	TGTGCCAGCAGCCTATCGGGGACTAGCGGACGGGGGGAGACCCAGTACTTC
TRBJ1-1	.	TRBV28	.	CASSLQGLGAEAFF	TGTGCCAGCAGCCTACAGGGTTTGGGCGCTGAAGCTTTCTTT
TRBJ1-2	.	TRBV5-1	.	CASSLDPSEAYGYTF	TGCGCCAGCAGCTTGGACCCCAGCGAAGCCTATGGCTACACCTTC
TRBJ1-6	few	TRBV19	.	CASAWSSYNSPLHF	TGTGCCAGTGCCTGGAGCTCCTATAATTCACCCCTCCACTTT
TRBJ2-1	.	TRBV27	TRBD1	CASSPFLRTGGENNEQFF	TGTGCCAGCAGTCCATTCCTCCGGACAGGGGGGGAGAACAATGAGCAGTTCTTC
TRBJ2-2	.	TRBV5-8	.	CASRLGSTGSGELFF	TGTGCCAGCAGGCTTGGTTCTACCGGGAGCGGGGAGCTGTTTTTT
TRBJ2-3	.	TRBV19	TRBD2	CASSTLAGSGTDTQYF	TGTGCCAGTAGTACGCTAGCGGGATCGGGGACAGATACGCAGTATTTT